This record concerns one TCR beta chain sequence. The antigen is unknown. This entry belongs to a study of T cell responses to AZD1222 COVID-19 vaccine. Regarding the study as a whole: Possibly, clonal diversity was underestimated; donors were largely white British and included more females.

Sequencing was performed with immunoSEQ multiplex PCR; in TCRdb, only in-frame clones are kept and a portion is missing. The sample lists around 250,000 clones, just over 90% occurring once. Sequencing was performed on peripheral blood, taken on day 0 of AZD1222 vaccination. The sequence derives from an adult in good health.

CDR3: CASSLTEAYGYTF. The CDR3 coding sequence is TGTGCCAGCAGCTTAACAGAAGCCTATGGCTACACCTTC. The rearrangement joins TRBV7-9 to TRBJ1-2; D remains unclear. The CDR3 sequence is 13 residues long. Germline V lookup: CDR1 SEHNR, CDR2 FQNEAQ (reference sequence). Trimming shortened V by 2 bases and J by 4 bases, and 8 bases separated the two germline ends.